Listed below are T cell receptor beta chains from one sample, sequenced in a study of T cells in Graves' hyperthyroidism and ophthalmopathy. TCRdb ran MiXCR on the multiplex PCR reads and lists one entry per CDR3 protein. The sample holds around 450,000 distinct CDR3 sequences, less than 20% seen once. Sequenced: blood. These receptors came from a woman under 30 with Graves' hyperthyroidism. Both conserved end residues are part of each CDR3. D genes are given only for firm matches. Rows give clone size only sometimes, using once, few, many, or a class for an expanded clone.

clone size	D gene	V gene	J gene	CDR3 protein	CDR3 DNA
many	.	TRBV6-1	TRBJ1-5	CASSTSLIRSNQPQHF	TGTGCCAGCAGTACTTCCCTCATCCGCAGCAATCAGCCCCAGCATTTT
many	TRBD1	TRBV7-9	TRBJ1-2	CASSQDRGRYGYTF	TGTGCCAGCAGCCAAGACAGGGGCCGCTATGGCTACACCTTC
.	.	TRBV6-4	TRBJ1-5	CASSSTYSNQPQHF	TGTGCCAGCAGCTCAACATATAGCAATCAGCCCCAGCATTTT
.	TRBD1	TRBV5-1	TRBJ1-1	CASSWDSTNLNTEAFF	TGCGCCAGCAGCTGGGACAGCACTAACTTGAACACTGAAGCTTTCTTT
many	TRBD2	TRBV12-3/TRBV12-4	TRBJ2-7	CASRRRLAGAYEQYF	TGTGCCAGCAGGCGAAGACTAGCGGGGGCCTACGAGCAGTACTTC
many	TRBD1	TRBV5-5	TRBJ1-5	CASSLRQGAAGNQPQHF	TGTGCCAGCAGCTTGAGACAGGGGGCAGCGGGCAATCAGCCCCAGCATTTT
many	TRBD2	TRBV11-1	TRBJ2-1	CASSLVASGREARSAHEQFF	TGTGCCAGCAGCTTAGTAGCTAGCGGGAGGGAAGCACGTTCAGCACATGAGCAGTTCTTC
.	.	TRBV25-1	TRBJ1-2	CASSGAFGGYTF	TGTGCCAGCAGTGGGGCCTTCGGTGGCTACACCTTC
many	TRBD2	TRBV11-3	TRBJ2-1	CASSLDRGGWNEQFF	TGTGCCAGCAGCTTAGATCGGGGGGGTTGGAATGAGCAGTTCTTC
.	TRBD1	TRBV27	TRBJ1-4	CASSRGQDREVKLFF	TGTGCCAGCAGTCGGGGCCAGGACAGGGAAGTAAAACTGTTTTTT
.	.	TRBV2	TRBJ1-1	CASSGEANTEAFF	TGTGCCAGCAGTGGGGAAGCGAACACTGAAGCTTTCTTT
.	TRBD2	TRBV7-9	TRBJ2-3	CASSFVGEGPDTQYF	TGTGCCAGCAGCTTTGTGGGGGAGGGGCCAGATACGCAGTATTTT
many	.	TRBV2	TRBJ1-1	CASEKEALATEAFF	TGTGCCAGTGAAAAGGAGGCTTTGGCGACTGAAGCTTTCTTT
many	.	TRBV15	TRBJ2-5	CATSRDSVGFQETQYF	TGTGCCACCAGCAGAGATAGTGTCGGCTTCCAAGAGACCCAGTACTTC
many	TRBD1	TRBV24-1	TRBJ2-7	CATSDGTGLSYEQYF	TGTGCCACCAGTGATGGGACAGGCCTCTCCTACGAGCAGTACTTC
.	.	TRBV29-1	TRBJ2-1	CSVDQHSYNEQFF	TGCAGCGTTGATCAGCATTCCTACAATGAGCAGTTCTTC
many	.	TRBV11-2	TRBJ1-2	CASSSSPGEFVYGYTF	TGTGCCAGCAGCTCATCCCCAGGGGAGTTCGTCTATGGCTACACCTTC
.	TRBD2	TRBV7-2	TRBJ2-7	CASSSASGSGSYEQYF	TGTGCCAGCAGCTCCGCGAGCGGGAGCGGTTCCTACGAGCAGTACTTC
many	TRBD1	TRBV18	TRBJ2-7	CASSPQTGIHEQYF	TGTGCCAGCTCACCCCAGACAGGGATCCACGAGCAGTACTTC
.	.	TRBV16	TRBJ1-2	CASSQAGYGYGYTF	TGTGCCAGCAGCCAAGCAGGGTATGGCTATGGCTACACCTTC
.	.	TRBV7-2	TRBJ2-5	CASSLKMGWETQYF	TGTGCCAGCAGCCTAAAAATGGGTTGGGAGACCCAGTACTTC
once	TRBD2	TRBV5-6	TRBJ2-1	CASSIPSGRSYNEQFF	TGTGCCAGCAGCATACCTAGCGGGAGATCCTACAATGAGCAGTTCTTC
many	TRBD1	TRBV6-1	TRBJ1-1	CASSFIRRQGGTEAFF	TGTGCCAGCAGTTTCATACGAAGACAGGGTGGGACTGAAGCTTTCTTT
many	.	TRBV15	TRBJ2-1	CATSRGDLRNEQFF	TGTGCCACCAGCAGAGGTGACCTCAGGAATGAGCAGTTCTTC
many	TRBD2	TRBV5-1	TRBJ2-3	CASSSGLAGRTDTQYF	TGCGCCAGCAGCTCCGGACTAGCGGGGCGCACAGATACGCAGTATTTT
.	.	TRBV7-9	TRBJ1-3	CASSQPGTIYF	TGTGCCAGCAGCCAACCGGGGACCATATATTTT
few	TRBD2	TRBV14	TRBJ2-1	CATAPMEFAGGSYNEQFF	TGTGCCACCGCTCCCATGGAGTTTGCGGGAGGATCCTACAATGAGCAGTTCTTC
.	.	TRBV6-1	TRBJ1-1	CASAGRGIKNTEAFF	TGTGCCAGCGCGGGGCGAGGGATTAAGAACACTGAAGCTTTCTTT
many	TRBD1	TRBV11-1	TRBJ2-1	CASSLALRGRGNEQFF	TGTGCCAGCAGCTTAGCCTTGAGGGGGCGCGGAAATGAGCAGTTCTTC
.	.	TRBV19	TRBJ1-1	CASSIYEMTEAFF	TGTGCCAGCAGTATTTATGAGATGACTGAAGCTTTCTTT
many	TRBD2	TRBV7-3	TRBJ2-1	CASSSRLARYNEQFF	TGTGCCAGCAGCTCTCGACTAGCGCGCTACAATGAGCAGTTCTTC